Listed below are T cell receptor beta chains from one sample, sequenced in a study of control samples from healthy donors and cancer patients. Method: immunoSEQ multiplex PCR; TCRdb's copy keeps in-frame clones and lacks some. The sample shows fewer than 200,000 clones, roughly 88% of them seen only once. Sequenced sample: blood. The receptor source for this set is a woman in her 30s in good health. Both conserved end residues are trimmed from each CDR3. The size field is filled for only some rows; it gives once, few, many or a size class.

CDR3 length: 13
J gene: TRBJ2-3
V gene: TRBV5-4
clone size: .
CDR3 protein: ASSSPTVGRDTQY

CDR3 length: 9
J gene: TRBJ2-7
V gene: TRBV2
clone size: .
CDR3 protein: ASSEGYEQY

CDR3 length: 12
J gene: TRBJ2-1
V gene: TRBV6-5
clone size: .
CDR3 protein: ASSIAGGPWEQF

CDR3 length: 12
J gene: TRBJ1-2
V gene: TRBV11-2
clone size: once
CDR3 protein: ASSLGRGFYGYT

CDR3 length: 13
J gene: TRBJ1-1
V gene: TRBV5-1
clone size: .
CDR3 protein: ASSSGGDRATEAF

CDR3 length: 12
J gene: TRBJ2-7
V gene: TRBV5-6
clone size: .
CDR3 protein: ASSLAVGLMTQY

CDR3 length: 11
J gene: TRBJ1-2
V gene: TRBV25-1
clone size: .
CDR3 protein: ASSDRLADGYT

CDR3 length: 10
J gene: TRBJ2-5
V gene: TRBV12-3/TRBV12-4
clone size: .
CDR3 protein: ASSFGGETQY

CDR3 length: 13
J gene: TRBJ2-7
V gene: TRBV4-2
clone size: .
CDR3 protein: ASSQAGREGYEQY

CDR3 length: 13
J gene: TRBJ2-7
V gene: TRBV27
clone size: .
CDR3 protein: ASRPRLAGAYEQY

CDR3 length: 15
J gene: TRBJ2-1
V gene: TRBV6-6
clone size: .
CDR3 protein: ASSRRKDRGIGNEQF

CDR3 length: 12
J gene: TRBJ1-1
V gene: TRBV10-3
clone size: .
CDR3 protein: AISSGRGVTEAF